Listed below are T cell receptor beta chains from one sample, sequenced in a study of cytomegalovirus exposure and HLA in healthy donors. Profiling relied on immunoSEQ multiplex PCR, and the TCRdb table lists in-frame clones only, not all of them. This listing includes some 83,000 clones. Sequences were obtained from PBMCs. The receptors shown here come from a woman aged 25 to 39 in good health and CMV-seronegative. Both conserved end residues are trimmed from each CDR3. The D gene is left open where the match is weak.

TRBV6-1	TRBD2	TRBJ2-1	ASSAGTSPYNEQF
TRBV4-2	NA	TRBJ2-7	ASSQSAGLPHEQY
TRBV6-5	TRBD1	TRBJ2-7	ASRQGTGRGEQY
TRBV14	NA	TRBJ1-1	ASSQAQVLNTEAF
TRBV7-2	NA	TRBJ2-5	ASTDVVGPQETQY
TRBV16	NA	TRBJ1-6	ASSPSGGRVGDSPLH
TRBV29-1	TRBD1	TRBJ2-7	SVTGTGQDYEQY
TRBV7-8	TRBD1	TRBJ1-2	ASSSGTGALGYT
TRBV12-5	NA	TRBJ1-1	ASGLGVGNTEAF
TRBV29-1	NA	TRBJ1-1	SVVGGVFLSEAF
TRBV9	NA	TRBJ1-3	ASSSLPRDKGSGNTIY
TRBV18	NA	TRBJ2-7	ASSPDTGPQEQY
TRBV7-2	TRBD1	TRBJ2-2	ASSSGQGGNTGELF
TRBV30	TRBD2	TRBJ2-7	AWSGSSSGRPGEQY
TRBV7-9	TRBD1	TRBJ1-4	ASSSGTEGANEKLF
TRBV29-1	TRBD1	TRBJ1-1	SVDARQGRNTEAF
TRBV5-1	NA	TRBJ2-2	ASSLERANTGELF
TRBV4-1	TRBD2	TRBJ2-1	ASSLLAGGPNEQF
TRBV5-6	NA	TRBJ2-1	ASSWGDSLIFYNEQF
TRBV6-1	TRBD1	TRBJ2-3	ASLRTGGTDTQY
TRBV7-2	TRBD2	TRBJ2-1	ASSSGTTQFNEQF
TRBV19	NA	TRBJ2-3	ASSIGGLRTDTQY
TRBV10-3	NA	TRBJ1-3	AMSQSSGNTIY
TRBV5-1	NA	TRBJ1-4	ASSSTRQALREKLF
TRBV4-1	NA	TRBJ1-1	ASSPRSEEPPAF
TRBV5-1	TRBD2	TRBJ2-5	ASTYGTSGEETQY
TRBV6-5	NA	TRBJ2-7	ASSSRGDEQY
TRBV6-1	NA	TRBJ1-2	ASILNGVSSGYT
TRBV6-1	TRBD2	TRBJ2-3	ASSGSGGGSIDTQY
TRBV18	NA	TRBJ2-1	ASSSLGRNEQF
TRBV13	NA	TRBJ1-1	ATSQGGNTEAF
TRBV25-1	TRBD2	TRBJ2-7	ASSGSGSFSYEQY
TRBV27	NA	TRBJ2-5	ASSSDLQETQY
TRBV5-1	NA	TRBJ2-3	ASSLFVGGNTDTQY
TRBV7-2	NA	TRBJ1-3	ASSLDHGLVSSGNTIY
TRBV6-5	NA	TRBJ1-1	ASSYSPGVMNTEAF
TRBV12-5	NA	TRBJ1-4	ASGSQGINEKLF
TRBV19	NA	TRBJ1-4	ASRADRATNEKLF
TRBV27	NA	TRBJ1-1	ASRKGVVNLNTEAF
TRBV19	TRBD1	TRBJ1-2	ASSMGTGSNYGYT
TRBV25-1	TRBD2	TRBJ2-7	ASSDMTSGIYEQY
TRBV11-2	NA	TRBJ2-7	ASSHMTGNYEQY
TRBV6-5	NA	TRBJ1-2	ASSSGGKVSGYT
TRBV7-9	TRBD1	TRBJ2-7	ASSFQGQGKNEQY
TRBV6-5	NA	TRBJ2-7	ASTNEAYEQY
TRBV5-1	TRBD1	TRBJ1-4	ATRTGPTNEKLF
TRBV6-1	TRBD1	TRBJ1-1	ASSDGTGDNTEAF
TRBV6-5	NA	TRBJ1-2	ASREAHDYGYT
TRBV7-2	NA	TRBJ2-1	ASSLGPDSNNEQF
TRBV6-1	NA	TRBJ1-6	ASRGGNSYNSPLH
TRBV6-4	TRBD2	TRBJ2-3	ASSEEAGGYDTQY
TRBV6-1	NA	TRBJ1-4	ASRHDSNGEKLF
TRBV28	NA	TRBJ2-1	ASSSQGRGPRNNEQF
TRBV18	TRBD1	TRBJ2-3	ASSPTLQGARDTQY
TRBV30	NA	TRBJ1-3	AWSDGFSGNTIY
TRBV18	TRBD1	TRBJ2-2	ASSLKTGETGELF
TRBV4-2	TRBD2	TRBJ2-1	ASSQDRRTSGEVLYEQF
TRBV5-4	TRBD1	TRBJ2-7	ASSVRQGRGEQY
TRBV5-1	NA	TRBJ2-3	ASSLAAVSTDTQY
TRBV7-9	TRBD1	TRBJ1-2	ASSLVGQVHGYT